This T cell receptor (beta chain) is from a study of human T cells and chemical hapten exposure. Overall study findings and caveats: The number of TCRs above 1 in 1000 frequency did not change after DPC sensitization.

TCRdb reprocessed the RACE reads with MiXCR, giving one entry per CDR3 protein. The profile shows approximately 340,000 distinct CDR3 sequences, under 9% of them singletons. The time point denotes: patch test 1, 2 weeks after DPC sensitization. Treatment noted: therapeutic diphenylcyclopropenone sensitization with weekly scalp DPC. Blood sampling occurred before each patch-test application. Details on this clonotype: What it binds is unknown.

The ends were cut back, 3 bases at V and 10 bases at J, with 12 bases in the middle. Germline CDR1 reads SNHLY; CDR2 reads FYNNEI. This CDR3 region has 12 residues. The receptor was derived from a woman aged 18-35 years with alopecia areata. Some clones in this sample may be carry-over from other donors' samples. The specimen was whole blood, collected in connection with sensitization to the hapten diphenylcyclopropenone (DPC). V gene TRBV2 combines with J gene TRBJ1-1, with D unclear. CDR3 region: CASSEGRGTAFF. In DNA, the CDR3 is TGTGCCAGCAGTGAGGGGAGAGGTACAGCTTTCTTT. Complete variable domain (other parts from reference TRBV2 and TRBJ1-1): EPEVTQTPSHQVTQMGQEVILRCVPISNHLYFYWYRQILGQKVEFLVSFYNNEISEKSEIFDDQFSVERPDGSNFTLKIRSTKLEDSAMYFCASSEGRGTAFFGQGTRLTVV.